This is a list of T cell receptor beta chains from one sample in a study of long-term antiretroviral therapy in people with HIV. This table comes from immunoSEQ multiplex PCR, and its TCRdb copy is limited to in-frame clones, with some not included. The data show 13,000 or so clones, with more than 80% seen just once and around 13% held by the top ten. Sequencing was performed on unsorted PBMCs, taken 3.2 years before starting antiretroviral therapy. These receptors were obtained from a man aged 35 to 55 with HIV. Each CDR3 is given with its conserved first and last residue. A D gene is named only where the DNA matches it firmly. Rows may omit the clone size; those that give it use once, few, many or a size class.

d_gene | j_gene | v_gene | abundance | CDR3aa | CDR3nt
. | TRBJ2-3 | TRBV9 | . | CASSVARGVDTQYF | TGTGCCAGCAGCGTAGCTCGAGGGGTAGATACGCAGTATTTT
. | TRBJ1-4 | TRBV19 | . | CASSILGTNEKLFF | TGTGCCAGTAGTATCTTGGGTACTAATGAAAAACTGTTTTTT
. | TRBJ1-3 | TRBV6-1 | once | CASSEGDFSGNTIYF | TGTGCCAGCAGTGAGGGAGATTTCTCTGGAAACACCATATATTTT
. | TRBJ1-4 | TRBV4-2 | . | CASSQVIDSEKLFF | TGTGCCAGCAGCCAAGTAATTGACAGTGAAAAACTGTTTTTT
. | TRBJ1-1 | TRBV5-1 | . | CASSLGPTANTEAFF | TGCGCCAGCAGCTTGGGCCCGACAGCGAACACTGAAGCTTTCTTT
. | TRBJ1-2 | TRBV30 | . | CAWSVPGKDLNYGYTF | TGTGCCTGGAGTGTTCCGGGGAAGGACTTAAACTATGGCTACACCTTC
. | TRBJ1-1 | TRBV5-1 | . | CASSQQTNTEAFF | TGCGCCAGCAGCCAACAGACGAACACTGAAGCTTTCTTT
. | TRBJ1-4 | TRBV2 | . | CASSEVSSEEKLFF | TGTGCCAGCAGTGAGGTGTCCTCGGAGGAAAAACTGTTTTTT
TRBD1 | TRBJ1-2 | TRBV2 | . | CASSDGRGRPYGYTF | TGTGCCAGCAGTGATGGCAGGGGGCGACCCTATGGCTACACCTTC
TRBD1 | TRBJ2-7 | TRBV5-1 | . | CASSQDRIYEQYF | TGCGCCAGCAGCCAGGACAGGATCTACGAGCAGTACTTC
. | TRBJ1-2 | TRBV7-2 | . | CASEPTGNGYTF | TGTGCCAGCGAGCCAACGGGGAATGGCTACACCTTC
TRBD2 | TRBJ2-2 | TRBV6-5 | . | CASVRRASGVGELFF | TGTGCCAGCGTCAGAAGGGCTAGCGGGGTGGGGGAGCTGTTTTTT
TRBD2 | TRBJ2-1 | TRBV9 | . | CASSGVLAGVYNEQFF | TGTGCCAGCAGCGGAGTCCTAGCGGGGGTATACAATGAGCAGTTCTTC
TRBD2 | TRBJ2-3 | TRBV9 | . | CASSPLAGAVNTQYF | TGTGCCAGCAGCCCTCTAGCGGGGGCCGTTAATACGCAGTATTTT
. | TRBJ1-1 | TRBV19 | . | CATISRTAMNTEAFF | TGTGCCACAATCTCTCGGACAGCGATGAACACTGAAGCTTTCTTT
. | TRBJ2-1 | TRBV5-4 | . | CASSLRNSGYNEQFF | TGTGCCAGCAGCTTGCGGAATTCAGGGTACAATGAGCAGTTCTTC
. | TRBJ1-1 | TRBV19 | . | CASSLGGRTEAFF | TGTGCCAGTAGCCTAGGGGGGAGAACTGAAGCTTTCTTT
TRBD1 | TRBJ1-3 | TRBV9 | . | CASSNRGLSSGNTIYF | TGTGCCAGCAGTAACAGGGGGCTATCATCCGGAAACACCATATATTTT
. | TRBJ2-5 | TRBV14 | . | CASSLRNWGQETQYF | TGTGCCAGCAGCCTAAGGAATTGGGGGCAAGAGACCCAGTACTTC
TRBD2 | TRBJ2-7 | TRBV30 | . | CAWSVIQRGYEQYF | TGTGCCTGGAGTGTAATCCAGCGGGGCTACGAGCAGTACTTC
. | TRBJ2-1 | TRBV19 | once | CASSPSPSPEQFF | TGTGCCAGTAGTCCATCGCCGTCGCCCGAGCAGTTCTTC
. | TRBJ1-1 | TRBV5-6 | . | CASSLLGGVTEAFF | TGTGCCAGCAGCTTGTTGGGGGGAGTAACTGAAGCTTTCTTT
. | TRBJ1-2 | TRBV5-1 | . | CASSLGDIGYTF | TGCGCCAGCAGCTTGGGGGACATTGGCTACACCTTC
. | TRBJ1-3 | TRBV7-9 | . | CASSLEGGNTIYF | TGTGCCAGCAGCTTAGAAGGAGGGAACACCATATATTTT
TRBD1 | TRBJ1-1 | TRBV7-9 | . | CASSRGQPNTEAFF | TGTGCCAGCAGCCGGGGACAGCCGAACACTGAAGCTTTCTTT
TRBD1 | TRBJ1-3 | TRBV27 | . | CASSPRTGGTSGNTIYF | TGTGCCAGCAGTCCACGGACAGGGGGGACCTCTGGAAACACCATATATTTT
. | TRBJ2-1 | TRBV11-2 | . | CASSLSLRGSYNEQFF | TGTGCCAGCAGCTTAAGCTTAAGGGGTTCCTACAATGAGCAGTTCTTC
. | TRBJ2-7 | TRBV7-2 | . | CASSLVRGGEQYF | TGTGCCAGCAGCTTAGTCCGGGGTGGGGAGCAGTACTTC
TRBD1 | TRBJ1-3 | TRBV4-1 | . | CASSRTGEAGNTIYF | TGCGCCAGCAGCCGCACAGGGGAAGCAGGAAACACCATATATTTT
TRBD1 | TRBJ1-3 | TRBV18 | . | CASSPTSGTAGNTIYF | TGTGCCAGCTCACCCACCTCCGGGACAGCGGGAAACACCATATATTTT
TRBD2 | TRBJ2-1 | TRBV7-3 | . | CASSIGGARNEQFF | TGTGCCAGCAGCATCGGGGGGGCCAGGAATGAGCAGTTCTTC
TRBD2 | TRBJ2-1 | TRBV11-2 | . | CASSLARGGYNEQFF | TGTGCCAGCAGCTTAGCACGGGGGGGCTACAATGAGCAGTTCTTC
TRBD1 | TRBJ1-1 | TRBV10-3 | . | CAIGQGASEAFF | TGTGCCATCGGACAGGGGGCGTCTGAAGCTTTCTTT
TRBD2 | TRBJ2-7 | TRBV18 | . | CASSPTSGAYEQYF | TGTGCCAGCTCACCGACTAGCGGGGCCTACGAGCAGTACTTC
TRBD1 | TRBJ2-4 | TRBV15 | . | CATGTGGRDIQYF | TGTGCCACCGGTACAGGGGGCAGGGACATTCAGTACTTC
. | TRBJ1-1 | TRBV25-1 | . | CASSETGLNTEAFF | TGTGCCAGCAGTGAGACAGGCTTGAACACTGAAGCTTTCTTT
. | TRBJ2-6 | TRBV5-5 | . | CASTSPGANVLTF | TGTGCCAGCACCTCCCCCGGGGCCAACGTCCTGACTTTC
. | TRBJ1-2 | TRBV9 | . | CASSPGGVNYGYTF | TGTGCCAGCAGCCCCGGCGGGGTTAACTATGGCTACACCTTC
. | TRBJ2-7 | TRBV21-1 | . | CASSKGGAYEQYF | TGTGCCAGCAGCAAAGGTGGGGCATACGAGCAGTACTTC
. | TRBJ1-6 | TRBV18 | once | CASSPPGYNSPLHF | TGTGCCAGCTCACCACCAGGTTATAATTCACCCCTCCACTTT
. | TRBJ2-2 | TRBV28 | . | CASSVEEAGELFF | TGTGCCAGCAGTGTCGAAGAGGCCGGGGAGCTGTTTTTT
. | TRBJ1-1 | TRBV4-1 | once | CASSQVPRVNPSMNTEAFF | TGCGCCAGCAGCCAAGTTCCTCGGGTTAACCCTAGTATGAACACTGAAGCTTTCTTT
. | TRBJ2-7 | TRBV13 | . | CASSLQGSMYEQYF | TGTGCCAGCAGTTTGCAGGGGAGTATGTACGAGCAGTACTTC
. | TRBJ1-5 | TRBV10-3 | once | CAISESNSLANQPQHF | TGTGCCATCAGTGAATCCAATAGCCTCGCCAATCAGCCCCAGCATTTT
. | TRBJ2-4 | TRBV10-2 | . | CASSESKKNIQYF | TGCGCCAGCAGTGAGTCGAAGAAAAACATTCAGTACTTC
. | TRBJ2-3 | TRBV15 | once | CATSRGEGGRTDTQYF | TGTGCCACCAGCAGAGGGGAAGGTGGGAGGACAGATACGCAGTATTTT
. | TRBJ1-2 | TRBV2 | . | CASSSPDTNYGYTF | TGTGCCAGCAGTAGTCCAGATACTAACTATGGCTACACCTTC
. | TRBJ2-7 | TRBV7-9 | . | CASRPNLLVEQYF | TGTGCCAGCAGACCCAACCTTCTAGTCGAGCAGTACTTC
. | TRBJ2-5 | TRBV10-3 | . | CAISERGETQYF | TGTGCCATCAGTGAGCGGGGAGAGACCCAGTACTTC
TRBD2 | TRBJ2-3 | TRBV4-1 | . | CASSQVAGQPSSTDTQYF | TGCGCCAGCAGCCAAGTAGCGGGTCAACCTTCTAGCACAGATACGCAGTATTTT
. | TRBJ2-7 | TRBV2 | medium-sized | CASSEAYTAYEQYF | TGTGCCAGCAGTGAAGCGTACACAGCCTACGAGCAGTACTTC